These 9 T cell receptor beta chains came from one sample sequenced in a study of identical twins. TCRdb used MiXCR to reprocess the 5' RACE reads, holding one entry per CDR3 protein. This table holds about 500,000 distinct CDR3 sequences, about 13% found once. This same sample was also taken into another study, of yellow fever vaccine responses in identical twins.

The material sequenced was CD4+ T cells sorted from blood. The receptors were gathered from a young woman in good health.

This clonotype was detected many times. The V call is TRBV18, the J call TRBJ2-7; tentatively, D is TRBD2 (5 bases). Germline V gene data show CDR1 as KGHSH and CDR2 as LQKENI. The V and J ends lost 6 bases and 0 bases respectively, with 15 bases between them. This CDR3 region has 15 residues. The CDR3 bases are TGTGCCAGCTCCCGGTTCCGGGATGGCTCCTACGAGCAGTACTTC. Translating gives CASSRFRDGSYEQYF.

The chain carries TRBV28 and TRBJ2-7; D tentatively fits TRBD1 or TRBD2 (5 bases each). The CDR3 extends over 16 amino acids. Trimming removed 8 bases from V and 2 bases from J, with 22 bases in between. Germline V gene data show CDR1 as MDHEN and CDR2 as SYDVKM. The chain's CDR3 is CASEWETRDGTYEQYF. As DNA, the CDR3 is TGTGCCAGCGAGTGGGAGACCCGGGACGGTACCTACGAGCAGTACTTC.

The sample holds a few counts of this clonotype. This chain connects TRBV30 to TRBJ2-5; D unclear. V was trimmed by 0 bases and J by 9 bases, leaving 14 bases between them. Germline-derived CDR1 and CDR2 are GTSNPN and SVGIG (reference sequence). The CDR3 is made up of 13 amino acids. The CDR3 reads CAWSVTPQSPQYF. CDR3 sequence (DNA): TGTGCCTGGAGTGTGACACCCCAGAGTCCCCAGTACTTC. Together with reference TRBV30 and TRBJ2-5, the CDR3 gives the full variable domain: SQTIHQWPATLVQPVGSPLSLECTVEGTSNPNLYWYRQAAGRGLQLLFYSVGIGQISSEVPQNLSASRPQDRQFILSSKKLLLSDSGFYLCAWSVTPQSPQYFGPGTRLLVL.

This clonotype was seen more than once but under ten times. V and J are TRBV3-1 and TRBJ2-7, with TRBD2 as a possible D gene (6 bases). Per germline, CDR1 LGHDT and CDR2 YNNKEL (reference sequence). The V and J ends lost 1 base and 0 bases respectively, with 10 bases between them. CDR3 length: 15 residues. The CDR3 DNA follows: TGTGCCAGCAGCCAAGTAGCGGCTCTCTCCTACGAGCAGTACTTC. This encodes CASSQVAALSYEQYF.

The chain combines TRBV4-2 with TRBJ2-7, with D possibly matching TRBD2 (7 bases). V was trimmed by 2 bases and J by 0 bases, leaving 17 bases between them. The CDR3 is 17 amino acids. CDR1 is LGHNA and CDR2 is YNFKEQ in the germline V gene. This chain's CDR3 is CASSQLSPGGPSYEQYF. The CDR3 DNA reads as TGTGCCAGCAGCCAACTGAGTCCGGGGGGCCCCTCCTACGAGCAGTACTTC.

CDR3 sequence reads: CSAPTQRESSYEQYF. The CDR3 nucleotides are TGCAGTGCACCAACCCAGCGGGAGAGCTCCTACGAGCAGTACTTC. This chain connects TRBV20-1 to TRBJ2-7, with 8 bases fitting TRBD2. The length of the CDR3 is 15 residues. The germline gives CDR1 DFQATT, CDR2 SNEGSKA (reference sequence). With 6 bases clipped from V and 0 bases from J, the junction kept 10 bases outside the gene matches.

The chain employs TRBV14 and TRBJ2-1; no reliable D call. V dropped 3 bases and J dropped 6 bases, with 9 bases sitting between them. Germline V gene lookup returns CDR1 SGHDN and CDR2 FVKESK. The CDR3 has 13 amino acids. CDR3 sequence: CASSHVSGNEQFF. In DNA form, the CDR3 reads TGTGCCAGCAGCCATGTATCTGGCAATGAGCAGTTCTTC. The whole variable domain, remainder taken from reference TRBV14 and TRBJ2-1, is EAGVTQFPSHSVIEKGQTVTLRCDPISGHDNLYWYRRVMGKEIKFLLHFVKESKQDESGMPNNRFLAERTGGTYSTLKVQPAELEDSGVYFCASSHVSGNEQFFGPGTRLTVL.

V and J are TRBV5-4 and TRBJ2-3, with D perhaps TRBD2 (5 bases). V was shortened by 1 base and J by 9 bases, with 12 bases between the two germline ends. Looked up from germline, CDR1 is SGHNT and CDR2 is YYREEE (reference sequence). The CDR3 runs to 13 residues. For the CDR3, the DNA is TGTGCCAGCAGCTTGCGTGGGCCGGGGACGCAGTATTTT. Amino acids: CASSLRGPGTQYF.

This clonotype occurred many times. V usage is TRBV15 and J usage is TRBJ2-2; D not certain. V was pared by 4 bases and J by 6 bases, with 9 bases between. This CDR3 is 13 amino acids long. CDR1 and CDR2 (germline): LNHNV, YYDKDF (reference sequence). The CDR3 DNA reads TGTGCCACCAGCACCGCGTTATCCGGGGAGCTGTTTTTT. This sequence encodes CATSTALSGELFF.